Each of the 9 T cell receptor beta chains below was sequenced from the same sample in a study of Ad26.COV2.S vaccination and SARS-CoV-2 variants. Noted treatment: over 15 received Ad26.COV2.S at low or high dose, single or two shots; 5 received placebo; per-sample allocation not given. After the first vaccine or placebo injection, samples were drawn on day 63. Profiling relied on immunoSEQ multiplex PCR, and the TCRdb table lists in-frame clones only, not all of them. The sample yields hundreds of thousands of clones, more than 80% seen once. The input for sequencing was peripheral blood, taken in a trial of Ad26.COV2.S vaccine versus placebo. These receptors were taken from a person aged 18-60 years who received the Ad26.COV2.S COVID-19 vaccine or a placebo.

The chain is built from TRBV18 and TRBJ2-1; 16 nucleotides align to TRBD2. The germline V gene encodes CDR1 KGHSH and CDR2 LQKENI. Germline trimming cut 1 base from V and 1 base from J; bases unmatched to any gene: 10. The CDR3 sequence is 21 residues long. DNA for the CDR3: TGTGCCAGCTCACCACTGACCGGGACTAGCGGGAGGGGAGGGTCCTACAATGAGCAGTTCTTC. Translation: CASSPLTGTSGRGGSYNEQFF.

The chain uses TRBV4-1 and TRBJ2-1; 9 bases line up with TRBD2. CDR1 and CDR2 (germline): MGHRA, YSYEKL. The CDR3 runs to 21 residues. The V and J ends lost 4 bases and 1 base, in that order; junction bases with no gene match: 20. The CDR3 bases are TGCGCCAGCAGCCCAGGGGCGTCGGATAGCGGGAGTACCAGATCCTACAATGAGCAGTTCTTC. This translates into CASSPGASDSGSTRSYNEQFF.

About this clone: At the DNA level, this CDR3 is encoded by other sequences in the same sample as well. The V and J genes are TRBV6-6 and TRBJ2-2; 8 positions match TRBD2. Unmatched junction bases numbered 3, after V lost 6 bases and J lost 0 bases. The CDR3 loop spans 15 amino acids. Germline CDR1 reads MNHNY; CDR2 reads SVGAGI (reference sequence). CDR3 DNA sequence: TGTGCCAGCAGGCCGGGACTAGCGAACACCGGGGAGCTGTTTTTT. This sequence encodes CASRPGLANTGELFF.

The rearrangement uses TRBV7-2 and TRBJ2-7, with 11 bases matching TRBD2. The germline gives CDR1 SGHTA, CDR2 FQGNSA. V gave up 4 bases and J gave up 6 bases; unmatched junction bases: 11. The CDR3 runs to 16 residues. The CDR3 DNA reads as TGTGCCAGCAGCTCAAGCATAGCGGGAGGGCCCGGCGAGCAGTACTTC. Translation: CASSSSIAGGPGEQYF.

This clone was seen only once. The chain has TRBV29-1 and TRBJ2-2, with 9 bases that match TRBD1. V dropped 7 bases and J dropped 4; count of bases not matched to a gene: 7. CDR3 length: 14 amino acids. CDR1 and CDR2 from the germline V gene are SQVTM and ANQGSEA. In DNA, the CDR3 is TGCAGCGCTGGACAGGGGTCGCGCACCGGGGAGCTGTTTTTT. It codes for CSAGQGSRTGELFF.

This clone was seen only once. The J gene is TRBJ2-5, the V gene TRBV20-1; D might be TRBD1 or TRBD2, each matching 5 bases. This CDR3 spans 11 amino acids. The V end lost 3 bases, the J end lost 7 bases, and 9 bases lay between the germline ends. The germline gives CDR1 DFQATT, CDR2 SNEGSKA (reference sequence). The CDR3 protein is CSARGVGTQYF. The DNA for the CDR3 is TGCAGTGCTAGGGGGGTGGGGACCCAGTACTTC.

CDR3 loop: CASSLQGMEAKNIQYF. CDR3 DNA sequence: TGTGCCAGCAGCTTGCAAGGGATGGAGGCCAAAAACATTCAGTACTTC. V is TRBV5-6 and J is TRBJ2-4; D is ambiguous. Trimming pared 1 base from V and 1 base from J, leaving 12 bases between. Germline V gene lookup returns CDR1 SGHDT and CDR2 YYEEEE. This CDR3 is built from 16 residues. The complete variable domain, with remaining parts taken from reference TRBV5-6 and TRBJ2-4, reads DAGVTQSPTHLIKTRGQQVTLRCSPKSGHDTVSWYQQALGQGPQFIFQYYEEEERQRGNFPDRFSGHQFPNYSSELNVNALLLGDSALYLCASSLQGMEAKNIQYFGAGTRLSVL.

The gene calls are TRBV7-8 and TRBJ2-7; D unclear. Germline V gene sequence: CDR1 SGHVS, CDR2 FQNEAQ. CDR3 length: 11 amino acids. Trimming cost V 5 bases and J 6 bases, with 8 bases left between them. In DNA, the CDR3 is TGTGCCAGCAGCCTAAGGAGCGAGCAGTACTTC. Translating it yields CASSLRSEQYF. Variable domain in full (rest from reference TRBV7-8 and TRBJ2-7): GAGVSQSPRYKVAKRGQDVALRCDPISGHVSLFWYQQALGQGPEFLTYFQNEAQLDKSGLPSDRFFAERPEGSVSTLKIQRTQQEDSAVYLCASSLRSEQYFGPGTRLTVT.

The V call is TRBV14, the J call TRBJ2-3; D is ambiguous. The length of the CDR3 is 13 residues. V lost 4 bases and J 3 bases, leaving 8 bases between the germline ends. CDR1 is SGHDN, CDR2 FVKESK, per germline. The CDR3 nucleotides read TGTGCCAGCAGCCCACCGAGTACAGATACGCAGTATTTT. Protein product: CASSPPSTDTQYF.